This T cell receptor (beta chain) comes out of a study of blood T cell repertoires in COVID-19. Original data processing: The assay estimated nucleated cells by amplifying reference gene primers. TCRdb keeps only in-frame clones here, not all; method: immunoSEQ multiplex PCR. Clone size and V and J calls were adopted from that table, with D and trimming inferred from the DNA. The table lists more than 90,000 clones, roughly nine tenths of them singletons. Germline CDR1 is LGHDT and CDR2 is YNNKEL (reference sequence). After removal of 4 bases from V and 8 bases from J, the junction contained 8 bases not matched to a gene. The CDR3 has 15 amino acids.

This receptor was obtained from a woman aged 55-69 years with COVID-19, enrolled during active disease. This chain links TRBV3-1 (or the pseudogene TRBV3-2) with TRBJ1-4; TRBD1 aligns across 9 bases. Sequencing was carried out using peripheral blood. The CDR3 loop is CASSLPGQGKEKLFF. CDR3 nucleotide sequence: TGTGCCAGCAGCCTGCCGGGACAGGGAAAGGAAAAACTGTTTTTT.